Listed here is a single TCR beta chain. The antigen is not known. The source of the sample is a study of cytomegalovirus exposure and HLA in healthy donors. Turning to the study itself: Tens of millions of unique TCRs from HLA-typed donors were held in an early release of data.

Whole-study results and caveats: TCR association rates varied by HLA locus in a later analysis, with DRB1 highest and HLA-C lowest.

The CDR3 runs 16 residues. Germline lookup yields CDR1 KGHSH and CDR2 LQKENI. The germline V and J ends were trimmed by 6 bases and 3 bases, with 20 bases remaining between them. With 60 Vbeta and 13 Jbeta primers, the PCR was carried out. The data were produced by immunoSEQ multiplex PCR, yet TCRdb's version contains in-frame clones alone and is incomplete. The data hold approximately 190,000 clones, with 82% observed a single time. This receptor was taken from a woman under 30 in good health and CMV-seronegative. V usage is TRBV18 and J usage is TRBJ1-1, with a tentative D call TRBD1 (5 bases). Sequenced: PBMCs. The CDR3 nucleotides read TGTGCCAGCTCCCTCGTGGGGGGATCGGTGGACACTGAAGCTTTCTTT. It encodes CASSLVGGSVDTEAFF.